This T cell receptor beta chain was recovered during a study of memory CD4+ T cells and cytomegalovirus serostatus. General study results and limits: Median bootstrapped AUC for CMV status was about 0.96 originally, around 0.91 US-trained. About 40% of the roughly 160 known CMV-associated TCRbeta sequences appeared in CD4+ memory.

The V gene's germline CDR1 is SGHNT and CDR2 YYREEE (reference sequence). This CDR3 contains 16 residues. Trimming removed 4 bases from V and 12 bases from J; junction bases left unmatched: 17. Clones were sequenced by immunoSEQ multiplex PCR, and TCRdb holds only the in-frame ones, with some missing. Here the sample spans about 75,000 clones, around four fifths being singletons. Single viable CD3+CD4+CD8-CD45RO+ cells were sorted as the memory CD4+ T cells. Serostatus was set by detecting CMV pp150, pp28, p38, p52 IgG. As for this clone: Its antigen is not known.

This rearrangement joins TRBV5-4 to TRBJ2-1; TRBD2 matches at 9 bases. This TCR derives from an adult in good health and CMV-seropositive. Input material: memory CD4+ T cells from blood. This CDR3 is CASSPRAGGVWWGQFF. The DNA of the CDR3 is TGTGCCAGCAGCCCCCGAGCGGGGGGTGTATGGTGGGGGCAGTTCTTC.